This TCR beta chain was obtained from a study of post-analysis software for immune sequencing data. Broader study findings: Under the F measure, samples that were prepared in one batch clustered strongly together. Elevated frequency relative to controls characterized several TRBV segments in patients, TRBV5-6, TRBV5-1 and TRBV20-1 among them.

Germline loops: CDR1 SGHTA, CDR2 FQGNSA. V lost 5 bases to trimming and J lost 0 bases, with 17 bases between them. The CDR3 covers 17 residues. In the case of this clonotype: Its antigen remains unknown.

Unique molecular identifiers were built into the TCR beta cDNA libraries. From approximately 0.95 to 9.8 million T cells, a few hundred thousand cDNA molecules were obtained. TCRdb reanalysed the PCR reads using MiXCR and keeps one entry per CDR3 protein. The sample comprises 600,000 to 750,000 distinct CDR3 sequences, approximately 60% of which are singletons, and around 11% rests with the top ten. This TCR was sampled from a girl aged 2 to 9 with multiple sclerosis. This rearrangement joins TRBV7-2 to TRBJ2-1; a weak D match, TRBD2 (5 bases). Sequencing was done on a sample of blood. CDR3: CASSPEGPVPSYNEQFF. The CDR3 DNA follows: TGTGCCAGCAGCCCCGAGGGCCCGGTCCCCTCCTACAATGAGCAGTTCTTC.